The present T cell receptor beta chain was sequenced within a study of glioma-infiltrating T cells after dendritic cell vaccination (dated by TCRdb to the mid-2010s). For context, the study as a whole: The cohort comprised about 15 glioblastoma patients from Phase I and II dendritic cell vaccination trials, 9 newly diagnosed and 6 with recurrent disease. Between the early 2000s and the early 2010s, the patients were given dendritic cell vaccination pulsed with autologous tumor lysate. Survival after dendritic cell vaccination was correlated with TCR sequencing metrics, including TIL content and tumor-blood repertoire overlap. To make the vaccine, monocyte-derived dendritic cells were cultured for 6 to 7 days with IL-4 and GM-CSF and then pulsed overnight with autologous tumor lysate. Three intradermal dendritic cell vaccine injections were administered to patients at biweekly intervals in the arm below the axilla. In glioblastoma patients vaccinated with dendritic cells, deep sequencing of TCR beta CDR3 regions served to measure tumor-infiltrating lymphocyte content and to compare repertoires between tumor and blood.

The cysteine opens and the phenylalanine closes a CDR3 of 15 amino acids. The DNA shown is the 45-base CDR3, in frame from base 1. Cut back by 5 bases and 0 bases, the V and J ends lie 11 bases apart. Per the germline V gene (reference sequence), MNHNY is the CDR1 and SVGAGI is the CDR2. Broad study findings and their caveats: After dendritic cell vaccination, a higher estimated pretreatment TIL content predicted longer time to progression and longer overall survival. The TCR overlap response model with three groups was called speculative and said to need prospective validation. The cohort was small and heterogeneous, with few patients having full blood and tumor sets and even fewer initial-recurrent tumor pairs. TCR clonality showed no direct relationship with survival, which suggests that a diverse polyclonal response may matter.

Selection of patients required sufficient residual fresh-frozen tumor tissue and over two years of available survival data. Although molecular status otherwise differed among the glioblastoma patients, no patient had an isocitrate dehydrogenase mutation. PBMC collection took place before vaccination, two weeks after the third vaccination, and at tumor progression if progression occurred. The Qiagen DNeasy Blood extraction Kit was used for extraction of genomic DNA. On this clone itself: Which antigen it targets is not known. No quality values exist for individual bases; no much larger clone is one base distant.

Using the immunoSEQ assay, TCRB CDR3 regions were amplified from approximately 2.1 micrograms of genomic DNA, or from all available DNA when less than that was on hand. The multiplex PCR relied on 60 forward primers for TCR V beta segments and 13 reverse primers for J beta segments. To estimate reads per starting template, synthetic control templates were spiked into each sample at limiting dilution. The Illumina HiSeq System generated 87 bp sequencing reads. The published analysis was carried out like this. To remove PCR and sequencing errors, closely related sequences were merged with a nearest neighbor algorithm. TCR overlap was measured as the percentage of unique tumor TCR beta sequences also present in the same patient's peripheral blood. TCRdb retrieved this table from immuneACCESS and kept in-frame rearrangements only. Not all clones are present; in checked studies, unresolved V genes account for under half, and no reason is known for the remainder. V, J and clone size are those of that table, while D and trimming were read from the DNA. This sample is represented by about 73,000 clones; 82% of them were singletons. The biggest ten clones account for 2.1% of the sample.

Here the sequenced sample was blood, taken before dendritic cell vaccination. The receptor was derived from a human donor with glioblastoma. The chain was built from TRBV6-6 and TRBJ1-3, and the D gene may be TRBD1, 5 bases matching. The CDR3 reads CASSPTGNSGNTIYF. The nucleotides read TGTGCCAGCAGTCCTACAGGAAACTCTGGAAACACCATATATTTT.